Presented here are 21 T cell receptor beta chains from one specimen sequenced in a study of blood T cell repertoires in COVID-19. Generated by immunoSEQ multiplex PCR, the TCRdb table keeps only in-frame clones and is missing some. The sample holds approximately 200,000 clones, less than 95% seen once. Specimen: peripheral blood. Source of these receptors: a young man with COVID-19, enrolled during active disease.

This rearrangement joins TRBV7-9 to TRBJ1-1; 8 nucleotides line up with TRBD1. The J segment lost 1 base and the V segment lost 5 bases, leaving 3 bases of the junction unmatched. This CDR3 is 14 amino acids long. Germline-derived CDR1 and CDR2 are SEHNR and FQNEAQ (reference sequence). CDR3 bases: TGTGCCAGCAGCCTCGGACAGGGGAACACTGAAGCTTTCTTT. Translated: CASSLGQGNTEAFF.

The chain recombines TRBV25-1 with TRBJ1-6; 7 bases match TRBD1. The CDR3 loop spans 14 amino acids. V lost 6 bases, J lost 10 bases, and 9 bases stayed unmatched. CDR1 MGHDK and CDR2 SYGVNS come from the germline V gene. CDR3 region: CASSLRQGASPLHF. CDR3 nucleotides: TGTGCCAGCAGCCTCAGACAGGGCGCATCACCCCTCCACTTT.

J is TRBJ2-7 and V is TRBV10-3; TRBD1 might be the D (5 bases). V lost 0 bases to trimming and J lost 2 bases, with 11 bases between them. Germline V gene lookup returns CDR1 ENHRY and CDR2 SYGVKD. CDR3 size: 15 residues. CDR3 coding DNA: TGTGCCATCAGTGAGTCCGAACAGGCACCCTACGAGCAGTACTTC. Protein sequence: CAISESEQAPYEQYF.

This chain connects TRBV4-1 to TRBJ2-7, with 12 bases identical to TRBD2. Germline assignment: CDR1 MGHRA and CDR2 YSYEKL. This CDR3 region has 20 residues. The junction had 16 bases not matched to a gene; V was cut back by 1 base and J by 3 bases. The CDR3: CASSQGISRASGGAGYEQYF. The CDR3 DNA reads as TGCGCCAGCAGCCAAGGCATCTCGAGGGCTAGCGGGGGGGCCGGCTACGAGCAGTACTTC.

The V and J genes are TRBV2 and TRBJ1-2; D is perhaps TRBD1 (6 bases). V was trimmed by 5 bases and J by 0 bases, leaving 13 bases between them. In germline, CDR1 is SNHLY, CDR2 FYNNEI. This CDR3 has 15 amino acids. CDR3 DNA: TGTGCCAGCAGTACGGACAGACCCACTAACTATGGCTACACCTTC. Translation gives CASSTDRPTNYGYTF.

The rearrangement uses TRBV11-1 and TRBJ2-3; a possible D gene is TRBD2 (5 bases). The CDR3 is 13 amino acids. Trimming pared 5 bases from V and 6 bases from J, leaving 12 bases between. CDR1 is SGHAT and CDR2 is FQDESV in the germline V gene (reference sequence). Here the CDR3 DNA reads TGTGCCAGCAGCCCGGGAAGGGAGGATACGCAGTATTTT. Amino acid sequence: CASSPGREDTQYF.

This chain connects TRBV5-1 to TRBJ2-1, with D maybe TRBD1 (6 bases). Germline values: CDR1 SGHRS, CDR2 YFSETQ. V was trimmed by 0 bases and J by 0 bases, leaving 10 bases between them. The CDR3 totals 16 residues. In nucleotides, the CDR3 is TGCGCCAGCAGCTTGGAGACAGGCGCCTCCTACAATGAGCAGTTCTTC. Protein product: CASSLETGASYNEQFF.

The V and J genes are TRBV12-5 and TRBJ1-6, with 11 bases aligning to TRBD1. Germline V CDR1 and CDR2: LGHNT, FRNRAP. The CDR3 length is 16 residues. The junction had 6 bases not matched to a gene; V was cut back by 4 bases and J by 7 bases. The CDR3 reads CASGSPGQGANSPLHF. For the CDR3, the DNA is TGTGCTAGTGGTTCACCCGGACAGGGGGCCAATTCACCCCTCCACTTT.

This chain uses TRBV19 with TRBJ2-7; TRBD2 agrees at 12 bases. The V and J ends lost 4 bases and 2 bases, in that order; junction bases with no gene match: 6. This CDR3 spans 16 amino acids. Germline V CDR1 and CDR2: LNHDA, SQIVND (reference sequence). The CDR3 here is CASSTTSGGNPYEQYF. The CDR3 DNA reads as TGTGCCAGTAGTACGACTAGCGGGGGAAACCCCTACGAGCAGTACTTC.

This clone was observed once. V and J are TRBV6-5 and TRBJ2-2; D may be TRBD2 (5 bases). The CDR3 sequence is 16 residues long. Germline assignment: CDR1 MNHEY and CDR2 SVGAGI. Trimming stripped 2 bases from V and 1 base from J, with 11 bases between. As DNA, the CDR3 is TGTGCCAGCAGTTACCTCTCCAGCGGGAACACCGGGGAGCTGTTTTTT. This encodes CASSYLSSGNTGELFF.

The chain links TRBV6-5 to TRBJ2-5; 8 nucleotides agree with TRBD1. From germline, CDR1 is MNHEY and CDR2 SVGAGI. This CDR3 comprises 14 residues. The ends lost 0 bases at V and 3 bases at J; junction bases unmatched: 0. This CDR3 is CASSYSTGEETQYF. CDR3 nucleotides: TGTGCCAGCAGTTACTCGACAGGGGAAGAGACCCAGTACTTC.

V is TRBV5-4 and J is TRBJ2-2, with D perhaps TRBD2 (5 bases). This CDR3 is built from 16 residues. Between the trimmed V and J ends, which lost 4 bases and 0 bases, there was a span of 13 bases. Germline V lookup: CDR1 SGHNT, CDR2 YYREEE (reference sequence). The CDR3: CASSPRGGTNTGELFF. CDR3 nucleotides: TGTGCCAGCAGCCCCCGGGGTGGGACGAACACCGGGGAGCTGTTTTTT.

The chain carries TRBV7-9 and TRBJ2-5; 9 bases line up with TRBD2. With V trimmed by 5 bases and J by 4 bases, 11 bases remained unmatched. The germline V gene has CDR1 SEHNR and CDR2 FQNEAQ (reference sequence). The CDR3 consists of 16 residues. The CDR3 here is CASSTVGSGGSETQYF. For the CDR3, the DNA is TGTGCCAGCAGCACCGTTGGTAGCGGGGGTTCAGAGACCCAGTACTTC.

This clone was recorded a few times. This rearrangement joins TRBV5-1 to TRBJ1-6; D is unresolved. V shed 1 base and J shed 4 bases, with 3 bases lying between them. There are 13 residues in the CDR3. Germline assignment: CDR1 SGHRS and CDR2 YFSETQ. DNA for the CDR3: TGCGCCAGCAGCTTGCGGTATAATTCACCCCTCCACTTT. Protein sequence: CASSLRYNSPLHF.

The DNA for the CDR3 is TGTGCCAGCAGTCGACAGGGGTCGATTGAAGCTTTCTTT. It specifies CASSRQGSIEAFF. This rearrangement joins TRBV6-5 to TRBJ1-1; 8 bases line up with TRBD1. The V gene end was trimmed by 5 bases and the J gene end by 7 bases; junction bases not matched to a gene: 6. This CDR3 has 13 amino acids. Germline V lookup: CDR1 MNHEY, CDR2 SVGAGI.

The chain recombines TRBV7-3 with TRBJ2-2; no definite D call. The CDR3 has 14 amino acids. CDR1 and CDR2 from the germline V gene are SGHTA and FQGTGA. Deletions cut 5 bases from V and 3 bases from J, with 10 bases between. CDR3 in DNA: TGTGCCAGCAGCCCCACGACTGACACCGGGGAGCTGTTTTTT. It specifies CASSPTTDTGELFF.

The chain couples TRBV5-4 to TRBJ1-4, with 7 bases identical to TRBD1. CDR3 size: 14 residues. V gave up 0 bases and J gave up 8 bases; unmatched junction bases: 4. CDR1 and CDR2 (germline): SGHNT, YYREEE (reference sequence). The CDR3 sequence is CASSLGQGGEKLFF. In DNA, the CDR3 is TGTGCCAGCAGCTTGGGACAGGGAGGCGAAAAACTGTTTTTT.

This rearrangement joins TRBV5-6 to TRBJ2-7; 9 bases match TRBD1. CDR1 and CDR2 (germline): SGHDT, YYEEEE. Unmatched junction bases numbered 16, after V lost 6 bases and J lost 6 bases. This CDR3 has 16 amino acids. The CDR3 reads CASTREGGTGSLEQYF. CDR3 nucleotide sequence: TGTGCCAGCACCCGCGAGGGAGGGACAGGGTCCCTCGAGCAGTACTTC.

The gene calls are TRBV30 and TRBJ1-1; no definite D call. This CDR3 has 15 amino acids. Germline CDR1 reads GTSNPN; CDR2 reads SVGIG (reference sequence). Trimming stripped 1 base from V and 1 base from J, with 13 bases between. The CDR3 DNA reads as TGTGCCTGGAGTGGCAGACCGACACGGAACACTGAAGCTTTCTTT. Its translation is CAWSGRPTRNTEAFF.

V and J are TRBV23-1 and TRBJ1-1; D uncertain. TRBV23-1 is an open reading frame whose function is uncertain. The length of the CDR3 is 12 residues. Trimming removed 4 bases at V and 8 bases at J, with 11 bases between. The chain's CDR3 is CASSRRDPEAFF. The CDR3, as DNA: TGCGCCAGCAGTCGGAGAGACCCCGAAGCTTTCTTT.

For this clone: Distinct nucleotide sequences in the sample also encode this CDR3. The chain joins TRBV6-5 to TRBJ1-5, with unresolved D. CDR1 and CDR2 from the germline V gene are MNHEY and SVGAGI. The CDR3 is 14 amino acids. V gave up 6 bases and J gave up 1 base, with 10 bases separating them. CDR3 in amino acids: CASSHGRSNQPQHF. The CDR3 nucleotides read TGTGCCAGCAGCCACGGGAGGAGCAATCAGCCCCAGCATTTT.